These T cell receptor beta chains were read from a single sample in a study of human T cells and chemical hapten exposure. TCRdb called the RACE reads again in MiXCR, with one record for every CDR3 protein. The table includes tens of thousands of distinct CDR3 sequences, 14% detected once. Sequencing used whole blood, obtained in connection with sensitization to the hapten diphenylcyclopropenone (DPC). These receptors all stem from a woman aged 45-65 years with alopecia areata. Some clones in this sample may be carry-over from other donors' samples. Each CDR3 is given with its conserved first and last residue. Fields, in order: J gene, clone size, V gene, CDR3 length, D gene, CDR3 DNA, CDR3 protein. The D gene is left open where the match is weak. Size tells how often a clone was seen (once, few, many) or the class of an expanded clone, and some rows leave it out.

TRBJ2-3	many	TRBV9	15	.	TGTGCCAGCAGCGGAGGGTCCCCGGGGACAGATACGCAGTATTTT	CASSGGSPGTDTQYF
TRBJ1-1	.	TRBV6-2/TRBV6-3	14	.	TGTGCCAGCAGTTACAAACGACAGACGCATGAAGCTTTCTTT	CASSYKRQTHEAFF
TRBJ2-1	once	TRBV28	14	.	TGTGCCAGCAGTCGCGGAGGGAGCGGCAATGAGCAGTTCTTC	CASSRGGSGNEQFF
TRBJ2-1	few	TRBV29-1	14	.	TGCAGCGTCGATGGGCCTAGCTCCTACAATGAGCAGTTCTTC	CSVDGPSSYNEQFF
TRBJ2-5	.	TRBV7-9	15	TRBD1	TGTGCCAGCAGCTCGGGACAGGGAATTAGCGAGACCCAGTACTTC	CASSSGQGISETQYF
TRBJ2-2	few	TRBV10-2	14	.	TGCGCCAGCAGCCGAACACCTGGGGCCGGGGAGCTGTTTTTT	CASSRTPGAGELFF
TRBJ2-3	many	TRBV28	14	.	TGTGCCAGCAGTTACTCCGCGGCTGGAGATACGCAGTATTTT	CASSYSAAGDTQYF
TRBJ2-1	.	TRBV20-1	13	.	TGCAGTGCTAGACTCGCCTTAGCGGTTGAGCAGTTCTTC	CSARLALAVEQFF
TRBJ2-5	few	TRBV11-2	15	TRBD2	TGTGCCAGCAGCTTAACTAGCGGGAGACCGGAGACCCAGTACTTC	CASSLTSGRPETQYF
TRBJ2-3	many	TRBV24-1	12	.	TGTGCCACCAGCTATCGGACAGATACGCAGTATTTT	CATSYRTDTQYF
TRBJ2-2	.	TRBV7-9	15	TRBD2	TGTGCCAGCAGCTCGGGACTAGCGTACACCGGGGAGCTGTTTTTT	CASSSGLAYTGELFF
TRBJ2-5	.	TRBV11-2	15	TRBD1	TGTGCCAGCAGCTTAAACAGGGGACCCCAAGAGACCCAGTACTTC	CASSLNRGPQETQYF
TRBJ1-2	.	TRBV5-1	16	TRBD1	TGCGCCAGCAGACTCCATACTAGGGGGCTTAACTATGGCTACACCTTC	CASRLHTRGLNYGYTF
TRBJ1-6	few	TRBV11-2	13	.	TGTGCCAGCAGCTTAAATACGAATTCACCCCTCCACTTT	CASSLNTNSPLHF
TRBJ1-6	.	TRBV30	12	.	TGTGCCTGGAGTGCACAGGATTCACCCCTCCACTTT	CAWSAQDSPLHF
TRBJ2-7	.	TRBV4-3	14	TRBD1	TGCGCCAGCAGCCAAGGGGACAGGGGATACGAGCAGTACTTC	CASSQGDRGYEQYF
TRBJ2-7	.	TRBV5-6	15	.	TGTGCCAGCAGCTTGGAGATAGGGGCGGGTTACGAGCAGTACTTC	CASSLEIGAGYEQYF
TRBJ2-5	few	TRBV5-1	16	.	TGCGCCAGCAGCCCCGGTGGCGTACAAGGTGGGGAGACCCAGTACTTC	CASSPGGVQGGETQYF
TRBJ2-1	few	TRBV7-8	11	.	TGTGCCAGCAGCCGGTTTAAGGAGCAGTTCTTC	CASSRFKEQFF
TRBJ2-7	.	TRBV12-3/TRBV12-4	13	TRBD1	TGTGCCAGCAGCAGGGACAGGCAGTACGAGCAGTACTTC	CASSRDRQYEQYF
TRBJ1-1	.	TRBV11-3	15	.	TGTGCCAGCAGCTCAGCAGGGGCTTTGAACACTGAAGCTTTCTTT	CASSSAGALNTEAFF
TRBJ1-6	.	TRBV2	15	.	TGTGCCAGCAATGACATACGCTCCTATAATTCACCCCTCCACTTT	CASNDIRSYNSPLHF
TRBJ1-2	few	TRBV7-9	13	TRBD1	TGTGCCAGCAGCCAGACAGGGATTGATGGCTACACCTTC	CASSQTGIDGYTF
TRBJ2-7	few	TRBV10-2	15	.	TGCGCCAGCAGTGAGAGCTGGGGGCAGATATACGAGCAGTACTTC	CASSESWGQIYEQYF
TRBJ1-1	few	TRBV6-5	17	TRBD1	TGTGCCAGCAGTTACTCGAGACAGGGGGCCGAAGGGACTGAAGCTTTCTTT	CASSYSRQGAEGTEAFF
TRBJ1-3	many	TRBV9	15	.	TGTGCCAGCACTAAAACCGGAGGGTCTGGAAACACCATATATTTT	CASTKTGGSGNTIYF
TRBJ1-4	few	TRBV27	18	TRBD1	TGTGCCAGCAGTACTAGACCGGGACAGGGAAGTTTCAATGAAAAACTGTTTTTT	CASSTRPGQGSFNEKLFF
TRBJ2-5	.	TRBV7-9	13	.	TGTGCCAGCAGCTACCACAGAGGGGAGACCCAGTACTTC	CASSYHRGETQYF
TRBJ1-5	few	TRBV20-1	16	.	TGCAGTGCTAGAGATCACGAGGGACTTAGCAATCAGCCCCAGCATTTT	CSARDHEGLSNQPQHF
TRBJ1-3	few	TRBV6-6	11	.	TGTGCCAGCATGGGGGGAAACACCATATATTTT	CASMGGNTIYF
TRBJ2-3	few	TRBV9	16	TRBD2	TGTGCCAGCAGCGTAACGGGAGGGCCCAAGGCAGATACGCAGTATTTT	CASSVTGGPKADTQYF
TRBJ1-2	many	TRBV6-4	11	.	TGTGCCAGAAAGAGGGGCAATGGCTACACCTTC	CARKRGNGYTF
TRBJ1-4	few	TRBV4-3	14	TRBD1	TGCGCCAGCAGTTATGGACAGGGAAGTGAAAAACTGTTTTTT	CASSYGQGSEKLFF
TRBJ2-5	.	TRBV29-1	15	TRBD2	TGCAGCGTCAAGGAGCCTAGCGGGAGGGGGGAGACCCAGTACTTC	CSVKEPSGRGETQYF
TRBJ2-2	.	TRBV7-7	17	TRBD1	TGTGCCAGCAGCTTAGCCCCCGGGACAGGGGGCACCGGGGAGCTGTTTTTT	CASSLAPGTGGTGELFF
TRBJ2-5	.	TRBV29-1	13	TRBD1	TGCAGCGTTGATGAGGGACAGGCCAAGACCCAGTACTTC	CSVDEGQAKTQYF